This T cell receptor (beta chain) was observed in a study of type 1 regulatory T cells. For the study at large: An in vitro protocol generated T-allo10, a Tr1-enriched, alloantigen-specific CD4 T cell product.

TCRdb ran MiXCR on the reads and lists one entry per CDR3 protein. The sample has approximately 90,000 distinct CDR3 sequences, roughly 28% seen once. Germline assignment: CDR1 MRHNA and CDR2 SNTAGT. The germline V and J ends were trimmed by 4 bases and 0 bases, with 10 bases remaining between them. The CDR3 covers 15 residues. The source material was CD4+ T cells, either the whole sample or a sorted fraction (not recorded which). This chain links TRBV6-4 with TRBJ2-1; D unresolved. The receptor was isolated from a human donor in good health. In DNA form, the CDR3 reads TGTGCCAGCAGTGTACTTCACGACTCCTACAATGAGCAGTTCTTC. This encodes CASSVLHDSYNEQFF.